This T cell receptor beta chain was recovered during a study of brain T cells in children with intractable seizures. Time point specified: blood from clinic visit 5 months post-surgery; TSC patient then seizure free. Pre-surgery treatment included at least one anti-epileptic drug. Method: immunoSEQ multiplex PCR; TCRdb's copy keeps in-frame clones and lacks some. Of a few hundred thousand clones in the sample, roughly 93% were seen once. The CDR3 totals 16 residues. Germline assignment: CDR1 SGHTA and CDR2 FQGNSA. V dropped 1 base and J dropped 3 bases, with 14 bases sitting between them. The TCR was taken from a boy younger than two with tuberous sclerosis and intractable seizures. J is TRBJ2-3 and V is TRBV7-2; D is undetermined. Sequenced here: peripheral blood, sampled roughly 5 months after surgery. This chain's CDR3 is CASSLGLLGRTDTQYF. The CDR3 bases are TGTGCCAGCAGCTTAGGACTCCTTGGCCGTACAGATACGCAGTATTTT.